The source of this TCR beta chain is a study of identifying expanded T cells in peripheral blood. CDR1 is SGDLS, CDR2 YYNGEE, per germline. The V end lost 0 bases, the J end lost 2 bases, and 9 bases lay between the germline ends. The CDR3 runs to 14 residues. Profiling relied on immunoSEQ multiplex PCR, and the TCRdb table lists in-frame clones only, not all of them. The sample includes some 70,000 clones, about 90% of them seen just once. Turning to this clone: Its specificity is not known.

Study-level findings and limits: Two-week clone count variance significantly increased as total template count grew.

The sequence came from a person between 18 and 75 years old in good health. Specimen: blood. The chain recombines TRBV9 with TRBJ2-7; D is possibly TRBD1 (5 bases). The CDR3 region is CASSVGGKAYEQYF. CDR3 coding DNA: TGTGCCAGCAGCGTAGGGGGCAAAGCCTACGAGCAGTACTTC. The full variable domain, rest sourced from reference TRBV9 and TRBJ2-7, is DSGVTQTPKHLITATGQRVTLRCSPRSGDLSVYWYQQSLDQGLQFLIQYYNGEERAKGNILERFSAQQFPDLHSELNLSSLELGDSALYFCASSVGGKAYEQYFGPGTRLTVT.